This TCR beta chain stems from a study of ipilimumab plus nivolumab after autologous stem cell transplantation (dated by TCRdb to the early 2020s). For context, the study as a whole: A median of roughly five ipilimumab doses and eight or nine nivolumab doses was received by trial patients. Patients in the myeloma cohort were either high-risk and transplant-naive or had relapsed within 3 years of a first autologous transplant. Patients with high-risk diffuse large B cell lymphoma, mature T cell lymphoma, or multiple myeloma undergoing autologous transplant were enrolled in the trial. The intent-to-treat population of the trial was made up of a few dozen patients.

Libraries were built with the immunoSEQ multiplex PCR assay. Here the immuneACCESS table is served through TCRdb, limited to in-frame sequences with V and J called. Missing clones are a known gap in these copies; in checked studies unresolved V genes cover under half, and the rest lacks a known reason. This sample gives some 45,000 clones in total; about 88% of them show up just once. The ten largest clones represent approximately 0.8% of the sample. For this clone: What this receptor recognizes is not known. Nothing much larger sits one base from this clone, and base qualities are not available.

Reading from cysteine to phenylalanine, the CDR3 counts 13 amino acids. Only the CDR3 DNA is retained, 39 bases long and in frame from the first base. From a lookup of the germline V gene (reference sequence), CDR1 and CDR2 are LNHDA and SQIVND. V is reduced by 7 bases and J by 2 bases, leaving a spacing of 6 bases between them. What the work shows at the level of the full study, not this receptor alone: The authors stated that profiles of the T cell receptor repertoire, regulatory T cell phenotype and gut microbiota provided a biologic rationale for studying this approach further. Combined checkpoint inhibition as post-transplant consolidation was concluded by the authors to appear tolerable.

Ipilimumab was given at 1 mg/kg intravenously on day 1 of selected weeks, and checkpoint therapy started 14 to 28 days after autologous transplant. The nivolumab dose was 3 mg/kg intravenously, delivered on day 1 of weeks 1, 4, 7, 10, and every two weeks through week 26. Combined checkpoint inhibition with ipilimumab and nivolumab as consolidation after autologous stem cell transplantation was tested in a Phase Ib clinical trial. The source material was PBMCs, sampled in a trial of ipilimumab plus nivolumab as post-transplant consolidation. The rearranged segments are TRBV19 and TRBJ1-6; no D gene can be assigned with confidence. The TCR was taken from a male donor with multiple myeloma. The DNA sequence follows: TGTGCCAGTACCGGCACCTATAATTCACCCCTCCACTTT. Its protein product is CASTGTYNSPLHF.